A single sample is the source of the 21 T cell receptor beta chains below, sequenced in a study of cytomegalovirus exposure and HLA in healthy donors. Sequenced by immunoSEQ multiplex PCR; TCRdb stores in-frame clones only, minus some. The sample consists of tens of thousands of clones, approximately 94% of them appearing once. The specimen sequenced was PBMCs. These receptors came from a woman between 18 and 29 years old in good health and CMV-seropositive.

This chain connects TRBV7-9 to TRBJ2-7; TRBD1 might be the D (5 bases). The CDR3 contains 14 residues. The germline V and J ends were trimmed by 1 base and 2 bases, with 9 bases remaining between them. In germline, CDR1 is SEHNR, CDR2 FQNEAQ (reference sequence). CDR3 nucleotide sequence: TGTGCCAGCAGCTTAGGGGGCCTCACCTACGAGCAGTACTTC. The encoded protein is CASSLGGLTYEQYF. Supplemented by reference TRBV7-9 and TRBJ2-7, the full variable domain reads DTGVSQNPRHKITKRGQNVTFRCDPISEHNRLYWYRQTLGQGPEFLTYFQNEAQLEKSRLLSDRFSAERPKGSFSTLEIQRTEQGDSAMYLCASSLGGLTYEQYFGPGTRLTVT.

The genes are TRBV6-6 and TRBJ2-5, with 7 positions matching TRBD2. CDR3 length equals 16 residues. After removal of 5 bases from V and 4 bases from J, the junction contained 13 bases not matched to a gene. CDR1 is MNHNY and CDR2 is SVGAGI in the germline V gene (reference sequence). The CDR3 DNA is TGTGCCAGCAGTCCTGGGGGAGGGCCTGTGGGAGAGACCCAGTACTTC. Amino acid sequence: CASSPGGGPVGETQYF.

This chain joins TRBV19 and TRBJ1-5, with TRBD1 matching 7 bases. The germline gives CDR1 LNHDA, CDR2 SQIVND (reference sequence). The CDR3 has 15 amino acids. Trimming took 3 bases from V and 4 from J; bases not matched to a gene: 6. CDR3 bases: TGTGCCAGTAGTATTTCAGGGGGAACGAATCAGCCCCAGCATTTT. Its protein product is CASSISGGTNQPQHF.

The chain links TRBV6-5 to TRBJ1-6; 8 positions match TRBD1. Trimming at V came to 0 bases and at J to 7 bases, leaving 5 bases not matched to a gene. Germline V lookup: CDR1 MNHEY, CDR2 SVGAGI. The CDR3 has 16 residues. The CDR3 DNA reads TGTGCCAGCAGTTACTCTCGGACAGGGATGAATTCACCCCTCCACTTT. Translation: CASSYSRTGMNSPLHF.

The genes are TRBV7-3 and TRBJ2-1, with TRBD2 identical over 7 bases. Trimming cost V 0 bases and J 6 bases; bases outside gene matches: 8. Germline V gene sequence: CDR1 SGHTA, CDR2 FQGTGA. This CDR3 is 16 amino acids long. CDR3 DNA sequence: TGTGCCAGCAGCTTAACCGGGCGGGAGCCAGGCAATGAGCAGTTCTTC. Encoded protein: CASSLTGREPGNEQFF.

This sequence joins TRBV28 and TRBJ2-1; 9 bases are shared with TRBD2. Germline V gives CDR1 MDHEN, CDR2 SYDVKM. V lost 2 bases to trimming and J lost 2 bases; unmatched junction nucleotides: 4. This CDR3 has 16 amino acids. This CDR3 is CASSLLAGPPYNEQFF. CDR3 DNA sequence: TGTGCCAGCAGTTTACTAGCGGGGCCCCCCTACAATGAGCAGTTCTTC.

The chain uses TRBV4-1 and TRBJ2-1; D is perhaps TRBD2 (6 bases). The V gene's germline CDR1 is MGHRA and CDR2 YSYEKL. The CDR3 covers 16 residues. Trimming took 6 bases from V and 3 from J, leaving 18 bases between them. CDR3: CASRALGGVLYNEQFF. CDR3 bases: TGCGCCAGCAGGGCTTTGGGCGGGGTGCTCTACAATGAGCAGTTCTTC.

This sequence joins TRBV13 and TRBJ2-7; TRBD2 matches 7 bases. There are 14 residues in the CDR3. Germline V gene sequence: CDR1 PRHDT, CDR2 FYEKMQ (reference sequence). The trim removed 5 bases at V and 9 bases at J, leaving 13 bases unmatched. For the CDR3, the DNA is TGTGCCAGCAGCCCAACTAGCGCTATGGGGGGGCAGTACTTC. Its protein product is CASSPTSAMGGQYF. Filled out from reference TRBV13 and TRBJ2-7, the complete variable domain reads AAGVIQSPRHLIKEKRETATLKCYPIPRHDTVYWYQQGPGQDPQFLISFYEKMQSDKGSIPDRFSAQQFSDYHSELNMSSLELGDSALYFCASSPTSAMGGQYFGPGTRLTVT.

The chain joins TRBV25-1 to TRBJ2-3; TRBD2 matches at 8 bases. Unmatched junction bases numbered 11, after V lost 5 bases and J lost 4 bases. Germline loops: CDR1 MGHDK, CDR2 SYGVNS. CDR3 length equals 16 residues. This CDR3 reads CASSPLGGGRPDTQYF. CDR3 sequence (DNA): TGTGCCAGCAGTCCCCTGGGCGGGGGGCGTCCAGATACGCAGTATTTT.

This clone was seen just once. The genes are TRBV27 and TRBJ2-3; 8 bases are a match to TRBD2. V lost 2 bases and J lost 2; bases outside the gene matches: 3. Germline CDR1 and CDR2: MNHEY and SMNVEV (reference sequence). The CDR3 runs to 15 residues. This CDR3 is CASSLTGGDTDTQYF. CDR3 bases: TGTGCCAGCAGTTTAACCGGGGGGGACACAGATACGCAGTATTTT.

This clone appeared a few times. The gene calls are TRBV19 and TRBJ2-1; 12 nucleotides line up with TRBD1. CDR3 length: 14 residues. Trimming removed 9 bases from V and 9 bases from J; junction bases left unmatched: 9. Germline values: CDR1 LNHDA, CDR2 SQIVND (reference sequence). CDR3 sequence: CASWDRGQRGEQFF. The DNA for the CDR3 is TGTGCCAGCTGGGACAGGGGGCAACGTGGTGAGCAGTTCTTC.

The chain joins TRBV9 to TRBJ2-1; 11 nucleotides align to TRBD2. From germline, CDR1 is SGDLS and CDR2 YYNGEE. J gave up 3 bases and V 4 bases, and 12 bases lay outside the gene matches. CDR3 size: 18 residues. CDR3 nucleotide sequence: TGTGCCAGCAGCTTCCTAACATCACTAGCGGGAGTCTACAATGAGCAGTTCTTC. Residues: CASSFLTSLAGVYNEQFF.

CDR3 coding DNA: TGTGCCAGCAGGCCCTACAGCGGGGGGCTCAATGAGCAGTTCTTC. This codes for CASRPYSGGLNEQFF. This chain links TRBV6-5 with TRBJ2-1; the match to TRBD2 covers 9 bases. The ends lost 6 bases at V and 6 bases at J; junction bases unmatched: 9. Germline V gene lookup returns CDR1 MNHEY and CDR2 SVGAGI. This CDR3 has 15 amino acids.

The CDR3 here is CASRPITNYGYTF. The CDR3 region has the DNA TGTGCCAGCAGACCTATAACTAACTATGGCTACACCTTC. The chain has TRBV27 and TRBJ1-2; D is unclear. Looked up from germline, CDR1 is MNHEY and CDR2 is SMNVEV (reference sequence). V was pared by 6 bases and J by 0 bases, with 8 bases between. CDR3 length: 13 amino acids.

CDR3: CASSQSGGYDTQYF. The CDR3 DNA reads as TGTGCCAGCTCACAAAGCGGGGGGTACGATACGCAGTATTTT. The J gene is TRBJ2-3, the V gene TRBV18, with 9 bases aligning to TRBD2. V gave up 4 bases and J gave up 6 bases; unmatched junction bases: 5. Germline CDR1 reads KGHSH; CDR2 reads LQKENI. The length of the CDR3 is 14 residues.

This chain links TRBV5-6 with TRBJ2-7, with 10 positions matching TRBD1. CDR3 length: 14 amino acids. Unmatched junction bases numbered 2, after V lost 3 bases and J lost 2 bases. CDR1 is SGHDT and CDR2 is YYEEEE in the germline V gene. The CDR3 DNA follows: TGTGCCAGCAGCTGGGGGACAGGGGCCTACGAGCAGTACTTC. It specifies CASSWGTGAYEQYF.

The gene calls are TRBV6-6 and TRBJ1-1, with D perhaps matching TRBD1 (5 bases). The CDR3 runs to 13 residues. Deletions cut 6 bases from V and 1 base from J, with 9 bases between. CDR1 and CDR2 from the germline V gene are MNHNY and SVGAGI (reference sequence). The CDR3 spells CASRPGGNTEAFF. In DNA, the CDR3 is TGTGCCAGCAGACCCGGGGGGAACACTGAAGCTTTCTTT.

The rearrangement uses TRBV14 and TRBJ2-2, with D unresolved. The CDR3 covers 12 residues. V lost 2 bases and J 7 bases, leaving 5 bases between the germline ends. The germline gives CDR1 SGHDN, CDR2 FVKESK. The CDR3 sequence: CASSQIIGELFF. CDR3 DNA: TGTGCCAGCAGCCAAATAATCGGGGAGCTGTTTTTT.

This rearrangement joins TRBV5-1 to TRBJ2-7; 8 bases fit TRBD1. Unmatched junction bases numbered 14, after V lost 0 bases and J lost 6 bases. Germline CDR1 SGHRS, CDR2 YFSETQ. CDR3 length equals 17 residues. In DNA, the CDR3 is TGCGCCAGCAGCTTGGCCGCAGGGGGCGATTTACGACGCGAGCAGTACTTC. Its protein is CASSLAAGGDLRREQYF.

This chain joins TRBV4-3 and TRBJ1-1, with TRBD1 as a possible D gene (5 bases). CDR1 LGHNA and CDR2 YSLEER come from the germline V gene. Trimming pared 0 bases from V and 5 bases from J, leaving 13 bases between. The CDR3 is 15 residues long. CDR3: CASSQDRQGGTEAFF. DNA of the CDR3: TGCGCCAGCAGCCAAGATCGGCAGGGAGGAACTGAAGCTTTCTTT.

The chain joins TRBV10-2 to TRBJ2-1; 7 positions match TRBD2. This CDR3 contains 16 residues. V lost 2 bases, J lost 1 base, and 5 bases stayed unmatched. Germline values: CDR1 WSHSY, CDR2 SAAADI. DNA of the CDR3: TGCGCCAGCAGTGAGGCTAGCGGACATTCCTACAATGAGCAGTTCTTC. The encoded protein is CASSEASGHSYNEQFF.